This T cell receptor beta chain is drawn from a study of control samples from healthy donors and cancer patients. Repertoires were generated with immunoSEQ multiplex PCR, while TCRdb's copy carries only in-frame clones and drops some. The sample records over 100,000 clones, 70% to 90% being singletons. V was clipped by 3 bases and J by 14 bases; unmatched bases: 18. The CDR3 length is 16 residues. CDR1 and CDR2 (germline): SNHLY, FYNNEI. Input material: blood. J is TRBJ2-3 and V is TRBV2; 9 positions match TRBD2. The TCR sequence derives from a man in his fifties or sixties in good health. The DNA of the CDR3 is TGTGCCAGCAGTGATAGTCCGACTAGCGGCCTTTTCAGCAGGTATTTT. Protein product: CASSDSPTSGLFSRYF.